This TCR beta chain was sequenced for a study of T cell repertoires in cytomegalovirus infection (dated by TCRdb to between 2018 and 2021). General notes on the study: Because public TCR beta signatures pointed to carriage of CMV infection together with the matching HLA type, the HLA type of each donor mattered for the analysis.

Points the paper makes about the study in general: The ex vivo response was dominated by HLA-C-restricted CMV-specific TCR beta clonotypes, which also provided the single most frequent clonotype in two of eight donors. Cumulative frequency of public TCR beta family members discriminated carriers of CMV infection plus the relevant HLA type in this cohort and an independent approximately 350-donor cohort.

TCRdb lists the instrument as Illumina HiSeq 1500. TCRdb passed the public sequencing reads through fastp at Q25 and MiXCR, retaining productive beta sequences. Every entry covers one CDR3 protein and lists the most common genes and DNA from its rows. Recorded for this sample are around 530,000 distinct CDR3 sequences; more than 20% of them occurred a single time. In total, the top ten clones hold roughly an eighth of the sample. In regard to this clonotype: Its recognized antigen is unknown. Base quality data are lacking; no much larger clone is found one base away.

Trimming costs V 6 bases and J 7 bases, and their ends lie 12 bases apart. CDR1 SEHNR and CDR2 FQNEAQ were looked up in the germline V gene (reference sequence). The CDR3 has 13 amino acids, counting the end cysteine and phenylalanine. The sequence is cut down to CDR3 DNA, 39 bases in frame from base 1. The sequenced material came from PBMCs. This TCR derives from a human donor in good health (CMV status not recorded). Some clones in this sample may be carry-over from other donors' samples. The V and J segments used are TRBV7-9 and TRBJ2-2; no D segment can be confidently identified. In nucleotide form, the sequence is TGTGCCAGCAGTAATCGGAGAATCGGGGAGCTGTTTTTT. It specifies CASSNRRIGELFF.